These 10 T cell receptor beta chains came from one sample sequenced in a study of blood T cell repertoires in COVID-19. Sequencing was performed with immunoSEQ multiplex PCR; in TCRdb, only in-frame clones are kept and a portion is missing. Here the sample spans about 270,000 clones, roughly 85% being singletons. Sample: PBMCs or T cells enriched from blood (not recorded which). All receptors come from a woman in her forties or fifties with acute COVID-19.

This clone was seen a handful of times. The J gene is TRBJ2-7, the V gene TRBV5-1; 11 nucleotides align to TRBD2. In germline, CDR1 is SGHRS, CDR2 YFSETQ. The CDR3 is 18 residues long. Losses at the gene ends were 2 bases for V and 4 bases for J; bases not matched to a gene: 14. DNA of the CDR3: TGCGCCAGCAGCTTCTGGGACAGGGTCGGGACTAGCGGATACGAGCAGTACTTC. It encodes CASSFWDRVGTSGYEQYF. Combining the CDR3 with reference TRBV5-1 and TRBJ2-7 gives the whole variable domain KAGVTQTPRYLIKTRGQQVTLSCSPISGHRSVSWYQQTPGQGLQFLFEYFSETQRNKGNFPGRFSGRQFSNSRSEMNVSTLELGDSALYLCASSFWDRVGTSGYEQYFGPGTRLTVT.

The chain recombines TRBV6-2 or TRBV6-3 with TRBJ2-1, with 8 bases fitting TRBD2. V lost 1 base, J lost 0 bases, and 2 bases stayed unmatched. The germline gives CDR1 MNHEY, CDR2 SVGEGT. The CDR3 contains 16 residues. This CDR3 reads CASSYLGLGSYNEQFF. As DNA, the CDR3 is TGTGCCAGCAGTTACTTGGGACTAGGCTCCTACAATGAGCAGTTCTTC.

V is TRBV12-5 and J is TRBJ1-5, with D possibly being TRBD1 (5 bases). Germline V gives CDR1 LGHNT, CDR2 FRNRAP. The CDR3 covers 15 residues. V lost 2 bases to trimming and J lost 0 bases, with 8 bases between them. The CDR3 protein is CASGLQGSSNQPQHF. Here the CDR3 DNA reads TGTGCTAGTGGTTTGCAGGGTAGTAGCAATCAGCCCCAGCATTTT.

The chain recombines TRBV5-5 with TRBJ2-2; the D is unclear. This CDR3 comprises 12 residues. V shed 2 bases and J shed 5 bases, with 4 bases lying between them. Germline CDR1 is SGHKS and CDR2 is YYEKEE (reference sequence). The CDR3 region has the DNA TGTGCCAGCAGCTTCCAGACCGGGGAGCTGTTTTTT. Protein product: CASSFQTGELFF.

This clone came up once. The rearrangement links TRBV14 to TRBJ2-7; TRBD2 is a possible D gene (5 bases). This CDR3 is 18 amino acids long. Looked up from germline, CDR1 is SGHDN and CDR2 is FVKESK. The ends were cut back, 4 bases at V and 2 bases at J, with 24 bases in the middle. The CDR3 DNA reads TGTGCCAGCAGCCGCCCCACCGGCACCCGGCTAGCTACCTACGAGCAGTACTTC. It translates to CASSRPTGTRLATYEQYF.

This chain connects TRBV18 to TRBJ2-5; D remains ambiguous. With 3 bases removed from V and 2 bases from J, the gap between germline ends came to 7 bases. The germline V gene encodes CDR1 KGHSH and CDR2 LQKENI. CDR3 length: 13 amino acids. The CDR3 bases are TGTGCCAGCTCACCTGGCAGACAAGAGACCCAGTACTTC. This gives the protein CASSPGRQETQYF.

The chain joins TRBV19 to TRBJ1-6; D is perhaps TRBD1 (6 bases). This CDR3 comprises 16 residues. Germline lookup yields CDR1 LNHDA and CDR2 SQIVND (reference sequence). V lost 1 base and J 2 bases, leaving 9 bases between the germline ends. Here the CDR3 reads CASSIAGVAYNSPLHF. DNA of the CDR3: TGTGCCAGTAGTATAGCAGGGGTTGCCTATAATTCACCCCTCCACTTT.

This clone was seen many times. The chain recombines TRBV6-5 with TRBJ2-3; 9 bases line up with TRBD1. V lost 5 bases, J lost 12 bases, and 6 bases stayed unmatched. Germline lookup yields CDR1 MNHEY and CDR2 SVGAGI. This CDR3 is 12 amino acids long. The CDR3 DNA reads TGTGCCAGCAGTCAACAGGGGGCGCTTCAGTATTTT. Amino acids: CASSQQGALQYF.

V gene TRBV2 combines with J gene TRBJ1-5; D possibly corresponds to TRBD1 (5 bases). Trimming removed 6 bases from V and 7 bases from J, with 22 bases in between. The CDR3 runs 16 residues. The germline CDR1 and CDR2 sequences are SNHLY and FYNNEI. CDR3 region: CASSPGTFPSGQPQHF. The CDR3 DNA reads TGTGCCAGCAGCCCCGGGACTTTCCCCTCTGGACAGCCCCAGCATTTT.

V usage is TRBV3-1 (or the pseudogene TRBV3-2) and J usage is TRBJ2-5, with 8 bases lining up with TRBD1. This CDR3 has 17 amino acids. J was trimmed by 1 base and V by 1 base; bases with no gene match: 8. The V gene's germline CDR1 is LGHDT and CDR2 YNNKEL (reference sequence). The CDR3 DNA reads as TGTGCCAGCAGCCAAGCCCCGGGACAGGACATCCAAGAGACCCAGTACTTC. Translated, it gives CASSQAPGQDIQETQYF.